Only a few counts were recorded for the clone carrying this T cell receptor beta chain. This sample was included in a study of blood T cell repertoires in COVID-19. About the research overall: Samples of COVID-19 (acute and convalescent) were obtained from the United States, Italy and Spain. T cells, B-cell-depleted T cells, or PBMCs provided the cDNA or gDNA that served as material.

Authors' methods: Amplification from reference gene primers served as the basis for estimated nucleated cell counts. This table comes from immunoSEQ multiplex PCR, and its TCRdb copy is limited to in-frame clones, with some not included. V, J and clone size reflect that table, while D and trimming were determined from the DNA. The sample has 75,000 to 95,000 clones, about 79% seen once. This CDR3 has 11 residues. V was shortened by 5 bases and J by 4 bases, with 3 bases between the two germline ends. The V gene's germline CDR1 is SNHLY and CDR2 FYNNEI. The sequence derives from a man in his sixties with acute or convalescent COVID-19. Sequenced material: peripheral blood. The V call is TRBV2, the J call TRBJ2-1; D unclear. The CDR3 DNA follows: TGTGCCAGCAGTCCATACAATGAGCAGTTCTTC. The encoded protein is CASSPYNEQFF.